This TCR beta chain was found in a study of patients and donors after allogeneic stem cell transplantation. TCRdb used MiXCR to reprocess the RT-PCR reads, holding one entry per CDR3 protein. The sample comprises 25,000 to 40,000 distinct CDR3 sequences, roughly 38% of which are singletons, and 76% rests with the top ten. Germline V gene sequence: CDR1 SQVTM, CDR2 ANQGSEA. The CDR3 runs to 14 residues. The V end was cut by 0 bases, the J end by 10 bases, with 16 bases between. This sequence originates from a human donor who was either an allogeneic HSCT recipient or a stem cell or donor lymphocyte infusion donor (not recorded which). It is not recorded whose cells these are; they may come from a transplant donor. The chain joins TRBV29-1 to TRBJ2-1, with a possible D match to TRBD1 (6 bases). The sample was blood, either unsorted or a sorted T cell fraction (not recorded which). The CDR3 loop is CSVEDLQDSQEQFF. The DNA of the CDR3 is TGCAGCGTTGAAGATCTACAGGACAGCCAGGAGCAGTTCTTC.